This is a list of T cell receptor beta chains from one sample in a study of regulatory T cells in long-lasting Graves disease. One entry per CDR3 protein, called by TCRdb with MiXCR from the multiplex PCR reads. The table records around 450,000 distinct CDR3 sequences, roughly 15% of them present only once. The sample was also reused in another study, on T cells in Graves' hyperthyroidism and ophthalmopathy.

This material consisted of peripheral blood mononuclear cells (PBMCs), taken at new diagnosis, from a patient treated with antithyroid drugs. The receptors were gathered from a man between 40 and 49 years old with Graves disease. The CDR3 runs from the conserved cysteine through the conserved F or W. The order of the fields is CDR3 protein, CDR3 DNA, D gene, J gene, clone size, V gene. The D gene is left open where the match is weak. Size values are once, few and many counts, or a class for expanded clones, and some rows have none.

CDR3 protein: CATSPSGSFNEQFF
CDR3 DNA: TGTGCCACCAGCCCTAGCGGGAGTTTCAATGAGCAGTTCTTC
D gene: TRBD2
J gene: TRBJ2-1
clone size: .
V gene: TRBV24-1

CDR3 protein: CASSQALLQRMNTGELFF
CDR3 DNA: TGCGCCAGCAGCCAAGCACTCCTTCAGCGGATGAACACCGGGGAGCTGTTTTTT
D gene: .
J gene: TRBJ2-2
clone size: many
V gene: TRBV4-1

CDR3 protein: CASIRQADYSYEQYF
CDR3 DNA: TGTGCCAGCATCCGGCAAGCGGACTACTCCTACGAGCAGTACTTC
D gene: .
J gene: TRBJ2-7
clone size: many
V gene: TRBV6-1

CDR3 protein: CASSPKRTPFPEAFF
CDR3 DNA: TGTGCCAGCTCACCAAAAAGGACCCCCTTCCCTGAAGCTTTCTTT
D gene: .
J gene: TRBJ1-1
clone size: few
V gene: TRBV18

CDR3 protein: CSVGTSGHGEQFF
CDR3 DNA: TGCAGTGTCGGGACTAGCGGACATGGTGAGCAGTTCTTC
D gene: TRBD2
J gene: TRBJ2-1
clone size: .
V gene: TRBV20-1

CDR3 protein: CASSPLAGATTDTQYF
CDR3 DNA: TGTGCCAGCAGCCCACTTGCGGGAGCAACCACAGATACGCAGTATTTT
D gene: TRBD2
J gene: TRBJ2-3
clone size: many
V gene: TRBV7-9

CDR3 protein: CATVPGQGHTDTQYF
CDR3 DNA: TGTGCCACGGTCCCGGGACAGGGTCACACAGATACGCAGTATTTT
D gene: TRBD1
J gene: TRBJ2-3
clone size: many
V gene: TRBV24-1

CDR3 protein: CASSHEPGQGRGSSYNEQFF
CDR3 DNA: TGTGCCAGCAGCCACGAACCGGGACAGGGGCGGGGTAGCTCCTACAATGAGCAGTTCTTC
D gene: TRBD1
J gene: TRBJ2-1
clone size: .
V gene: TRBV14

CDR3 protein: CSARAPRGNAETQYF
CDR3 DNA: TGCAGTGCTAGAGCCCCCAGAGGGAACGCGGAGACCCAGTACTTC
D gene: .
J gene: TRBJ2-5
clone size: few
V gene: TRBV20-1

CDR3 protein: CASSGRTGVSPLHF
CDR3 DNA: TGTGCCAGCAGTGGACGGACAGGGGTTTCACCCCTCCACTTT
D gene: TRBD1
J gene: TRBJ1-6
clone size: few
V gene: TRBV28

CDR3 protein: CAWSGRGGSSASGSPLHF
CDR3 DNA: TGTGCCTGGAGTGGCCGGGGAGGATCCTCAGCGAGTGGTTCACCCCTCCACTTT
D gene: .
J gene: TRBJ1-6
clone size: few
V gene: TRBV30

CDR3 protein: CASSLVEGAYEQYF
CDR3 DNA: TGTGCCAGCAGTTTAGTGGAGGGGGCCTACGAGCAGTACTTC
D gene: .
J gene: TRBJ2-7
clone size: many
V gene: TRBV28

CDR3 protein: CASTRTDATGELFF
CDR3 DNA: TGTGCCAGTACCCGGACGGATGCGACCGGGGAGCTGTTTTTT
D gene: .
J gene: TRBJ2-2
clone size: .
V gene: TRBV19

CDR3 protein: CASRLVTGGFYNEQFF
CDR3 DNA: TGTGCCAGCAGATTAGTGACAGGGGGCTTCTACAATGAGCAGTTCTTC
D gene: TRBD1
J gene: TRBJ2-1
clone size: .
V gene: TRBV28

CDR3 protein: CSVEGDKETQYF
CDR3 DNA: TGCAGCGTTGAAGGTGATAAAGAGACCCAGTACTTC
D gene: .
J gene: TRBJ2-5
clone size: .
V gene: TRBV29-1

CDR3 protein: CASSFSWGNEQFF
CDR3 DNA: TGTGCCAGCAGCTTCTCGTGGGGGAATGAGCAGTTCTTC
D gene: .
J gene: TRBJ2-1
clone size: many
V gene: TRBV27

CDR3 protein: CASSLADLAGGETQYF
CDR3 DNA: TGTGCCAGCAGCTTAGCAGATCTAGCGGGAGGAGAGACCCAGTACTTC
D gene: TRBD2
J gene: TRBJ2-5
clone size: many
V gene: TRBV11-2

CDR3 protein: CASSTQGRHNQPQHF
CDR3 DNA: TGTGCCAGCAGTACCCAGGGAAGACACAATCAGCCCCAGCATTTT
D gene: .
J gene: TRBJ1-5
clone size: once
V gene: TRBV6-2/TRBV6-3

CDR3 protein: CALTGAYNSPLHF
CDR3 DNA: TGTGCCCTAACAGGGGCATATAATTCACCCCTCCACTTT
D gene: TRBD1
J gene: TRBJ1-6
clone size: few
V gene: TRBV30

CDR3 protein: CASSYTGREQYF
CDR3 DNA: TGTGCCAGCAGTTACACCGGGCGCGAGCAGTACTTC
D gene: .
J gene: TRBJ2-7
clone size: many
V gene: TRBV6-5

CDR3 protein: CASSRSPGQSRKTQYF
CDR3 DNA: TGTGCCAGCAGTAGATCCCCGGGACAGTCCAGGAAGACCCAGTACTTC
D gene: TRBD1
J gene: TRBJ2-5
clone size: many
V gene: TRBV27

CDR3 protein: CASSVRIGVSEQYF
CDR3 DNA: TGTGCCAGCAGTGTGCGTATCGGGGTCTCCGAGCAGTACTTC
D gene: .
J gene: TRBJ2-7
clone size: many
V gene: TRBV2

CDR3 protein: CASSQYEGHTEAFF
CDR3 DNA: TGTGCCAGCAGCCAATACGAAGGACACACTGAAGCTTTCTTT
D gene: .
J gene: TRBJ1-1
clone size: many
V gene: TRBV4-2

CDR3 protein: CAWSVLRNTGELFF
CDR3 DNA: TGTGCCTGGAGTGTACTTAGGAACACCGGGGAGCTGTTTTTT
D gene: .
J gene: TRBJ2-2
clone size: .
V gene: TRBV30

CDR3 protein: CASSAGLGFQETQYF
CDR3 DNA: TGTGCCAGCAGCGCAGGTCTTGGGTTTCAAGAGACCCAGTACTTC
D gene: .
J gene: TRBJ2-5
clone size: few
V gene: TRBV9

CDR3 protein: CARGLAGGRTGELFF
CDR3 DNA: TGTGCCAGGGGACTAGCGGGAGGTCGGACCGGGGAGCTGTTTTTT
D gene: TRBD2
J gene: TRBJ2-2
clone size: many
V gene: TRBV2

CDR3 protein: CSAREGLYEQFF
CDR3 DNA: TGCAGCGCTAGGGAGGGCCTGTATGAGCAGTTCTTC
D gene: TRBD2
J gene: TRBJ2-1
clone size: few
V gene: TRBV29-1

CDR3 protein: CASSKGGQGKYQPQHF
CDR3 DNA: TGTGCCAGCAGTAAAGGGGGACAGGGGAAGTATCAGCCCCAGCATTTT
D gene: TRBD1
J gene: TRBJ1-5
clone size: many
V gene: TRBV12-3/TRBV12-4

CDR3 protein: CASSPLKDAEGYEQYF
CDR3 DNA: TGTGCCAGCAGTCCTCTAAAAGACGCAGAAGGCTACGAGCAGTACTTC
D gene: .
J gene: TRBJ2-7
clone size: many
V gene: TRBV2

CDR3 protein: CASSQAAVSPYF
CDR3 DNA: TGTGCCAGCAGCCAAGCAGCGGTATCCCCCTACTTC
D gene: .
J gene: TRBJ2-7
clone size: .
V gene: TRBV3-1

CDR3 protein: CASSLDRVNSPLHF
CDR3 DNA: TGTGCCAGCAGTTTGGACAGGGTCAATTCACCCCTCCACTTT
D gene: TRBD1
J gene: TRBJ1-6
clone size: many
V gene: TRBV12-3/TRBV12-4

CDR3 protein: CASSIGGEQYF
CDR3 DNA: TGTGCCAGCAGCATCGGGGGGGAGCAGTACTTC
D gene: TRBD2
J gene: TRBJ2-7
clone size: many
V gene: TRBV12-3/TRBV12-4

CDR3 protein: CASSRQYEQYF
CDR3 DNA: TGTGCCAGCAGCCGCCAATACGAGCAGTACTTC
D gene: .
J gene: TRBJ2-7
clone size: many
V gene: TRBV3-1

CDR3 protein: CASSEEVGSRYEQYF
CDR3 DNA: TGTGCCAGCAGTGAAGAGGTAGGGTCCCGCTACGAGCAGTACTTC
D gene: .
J gene: TRBJ2-7
clone size: many
V gene: TRBV2

CDR3 protein: CSARTAGRRWEQYF
CDR3 DNA: TGCAGTGCTCGAACAGCGGGAAGACGGTGGGAGCAGTACTTC
D gene: TRBD2
J gene: TRBJ2-7
clone size: .
V gene: TRBV20-1

CDR3 protein: CASNKGPENIQYF
CDR3 DNA: TGTGCCAGCAATAAGGGACCGGAAAACATTCAGTACTTC
D gene: .
J gene: TRBJ2-4
clone size: few
V gene: TRBV7-9

CDR3 protein: CASRTREQGYNEQFF
CDR3 DNA: TGTGCCAGCCGCACCCGGGAACAGGGCTACAATGAGCAGTTCTTC
D gene: .
J gene: TRBJ2-1
clone size: few
V gene: TRBV28

CDR3 protein: CASRETEVNEQYF
CDR3 DNA: TGTGCCAGCAGGGAAACAGAGGTCAACGAGCAGTACTTC
D gene: .
J gene: TRBJ2-7
clone size: many
V gene: TRBV2

CDR3 protein: CAISEGRDASSGNTIYF
CDR3 DNA: TGTGCCATCAGTGAGGGACGGGACGCAAGCTCTGGAAACACCATATATTTT
D gene: .
J gene: TRBJ1-3
clone size: few
V gene: TRBV10-3

CDR3 protein: CASRYRQGETYEQYF
CDR3 DNA: TGTGCCAGCAGATACAGACAGGGGGAGACCTACGAGCAGTACTTC
D gene: TRBD1
J gene: TRBJ2-7
clone size: many
V gene: TRBV2